Listed below are T cell receptor beta chains from one sample, sequenced in a study of T-cell memory formation after mild COVID-19. TCRdb called the 5' RACE reads again in MiXCR, with one record for every CDR3 protein. The data hold 470,000 or so distinct CDR3 sequences, with roughly 20% observed a single time. Sequencing was performed on PBMCs or a T cell subset sorted from them (not recorded which). The receptors stem from an adult woman who had mild COVID-19 (a few samples of this study predate the infection). Cell type and time point are not known. The CDR3 runs from the conserved cysteine through the conserved F or W. The D gene is left open where the match is weak. For some rows the clone size is stated as once, few or many, or as a class when expanded; others skip it.

cdr3_length	d_call	v_call	j_call	clone_size	cdr3_aa	cdr3_nt
15	NA	TRBV20-1	TRBJ1-6	many	CSARDGGEPNSPLHF	TGCAGTGCTAGAGATGGGGGGGAGCCTAATTCACCCCTCCACTTT
13	NA	TRBV12-3/TRBV12-4	TRBJ2-1	NA	CASSLLPDYEQFF	TGTGCCAGCAGTTTACTTCCGGACTATGAGCAGTTCTTC
13	NA	TRBV12-3/TRBV12-4	TRBJ1-2	many	CASSSTANYGYTF	TGTGCCAGCAGTTCGACAGCTAACTATGGCTACACCTTC
18	TRBD1	TRBV4-1	TRBJ1-1	NA	CASSQGQGAPAGNTEAFF	TGCGCCAGCAGCCAAGGGCAGGGGGCACCTGCGGGGAACACTGAAGCTTTCTTT
16	TRBD1	TRBV20-1	TRBJ2-7	many	CSARTLDRGDSYEQYF	TGCAGTGCTCGCACACTTGACAGGGGGGACTCCTACGAGCAGTACTTC
14	NA	TRBV11-2	TRBJ1-5	NA	CASTLGSTHQPQHF	TGTGCCAGCACCCTAGGCAGTACTCATCAGCCCCAGCATTTT
14	NA	TRBV7-6	TRBJ2-5	few	CASSLGHTIETQYF	TGTGCCAGCAGCTTAGGACACACGATAGAGACCCAGTACTTC
15	NA	TRBV11-2	TRBJ1-1	NA	CASSPPGRLNTEAFF	TGTGCCAGCAGCCCCCCGGGACGCCTGAACACTGAAGCTTTCTTT
13	NA	TRBV3-1	TRBJ2-1	few	CASSQDIFRNQFF	TGTGCCAGCAGCCAAGATATCTTCCGAAACCAGTTCTTC
13	NA	TRBV24-1	TRBJ2-3	NA	CATSVGSTDTQYF	TGTGCCACCAGTGTCGGCAGCACAGATACGCAGTATTTT
15	TRBD1	TRBV12-3/TRBV12-4	TRBJ2-1	few	CASSHTGGSYNEQFF	TGTGCCAGCAGCCATACAGGGGGCTCCTACAATGAGCAGTTCTTC
15	TRBD2	TRBV5-1	TRBJ2-5	NA	CASSLELAGLETQYF	TGCGCCAGCAGCTTGGAACTAGCGGGGTTAGAGACCCAGTACTTC
16	TRBD2	TRBV15	TRBJ2-2	NA	CATSRPSGRETGELFF	TGTGCCACCAGCAGACCTAGCGGGAGGGAGACCGGGGAGCTGTTTTTT
13	NA	TRBV19	TRBJ2-1	few	CASTRRGYNEQFF	TGTGCCAGTACCCGGAGGGGCTACAATGAGCAGTTCTTC
12	NA	TRBV5-1	TRBJ2-7	NA	CASRSRAGEQYF	TGCGCCAGCAGGAGCCGGGCGGGAGAGCAGTACTTC
18	TRBD1	TRBV18	TRBJ2-4	NA	CASSPLEGAATAKNIQYF	TGTGCCAGCTCACCCCTCGAGGGGGCCGCTACAGCCAAAAACATTCAGTACTTC
16	TRBD2	TRBV12-3/TRBV12-4	TRBJ2-1	many	CASSSASGGLYNEQFF	TGTGCCAGCAGTTCCGCTAGCGGGGGTCTCTACAATGAGCAGTTCTTC
12	TRBD1	TRBV27	TRBJ2-1	NA	CASSPLQGKRFF	TGTGCCAGCAGTCCATTACAGGGGAAGAGGTTCTTC
12	NA	TRBV10-3	TRBJ1-3	NA	CAIKGPSNTIYF	TGTGCCATCAAAGGACCTTCTAACACCATATATTTT
13	TRBD1	TRBV20-1	TRBJ2-7	few	CSAPPTGSYEQYF	TGCAGTGCTCCTCCGACAGGGTCCTACGAGCAGTACTTC
15	NA	TRBV12-3/TRBV12-4	TRBJ1-6	NA	CASSFEDSLGSPLHF	TGTGCCAGCAGTTTCGAAGACAGTTTGGGATCACCCCTCCACTTT
16	TRBD2	TRBV24-1	TRBJ2-1	NA	CATSDVSGIGYNEQFF	TGTGCCACCAGTGACGTGAGCGGGATAGGCTACAATGAGCAGTTCTTC
17	TRBD2	TRBV3-1	TRBJ2-3	few	CATAASHSGGNTDTQYF	TGTGCCACCGCCGCCTCCCATAGCGGGGGGAACACAGATACGCAGTATTTT
18	TRBD2	TRBV4-1	TRBJ2-3	NA	CASSQEGFSGGLGDTQYF	TGCGCCAGCAGCCAAGAGGGGTTTAGCGGGGGCTTGGGAGATACGCAGTATTTT